A single sample gave rise to the 5 T cell receptor beta chains below, sequenced in a study of graft-versus-host responses after intestinal transplantation. Which antigens these TCRs recognize remains unknown. Clones were sequenced by immunoSEQ multiplex PCR, and TCRdb holds only the in-frame ones, with some missing. Here the sample spans some 84,000 clones, around 84% being singletons. The specimen comprised unstimulated CD4+ T cells sorted from spleen or lymph node cells, sampled before intestinal transplant. The receptor set was obtained from a human donor who received an intestinal transplant.

This chain links TRBV7-8 with TRBJ1-6; D is perhaps TRBD1 (5 bases). The CDR3 contains 14 residues. The germline CDR1 and CDR2 sequences are SGHVS and FQNEAQ. The V end lost 3 bases, the J end lost 9 bases, and 12 bases lay between the germline ends. CDR3 nucleotide sequence: TGTGCCAGCAGCTTCAGGGAATTTGGTTCACCCCTCCACTTT. Translation: CASSFREFGSPLHF.

The rearrangement links TRBV4-2 to TRBJ2-3, with 8 bases aligning to TRBD2. V gave up 0 bases and J gave up 4 bases; unmatched junction bases: 12. The CDR3 spans 18 residues. Germline CDR1 is LGHNA and CDR2 is YNFKEQ. CDR3 sequence reads: CASSQEVLSGGLADTQYF. The CDR3 nucleotides read TGTGCCAGCAGCCAAGAAGTTCTCAGCGGGGGTCTCGCAGATACGCAGTATTTT.

The chain couples TRBV2 to TRBJ2-1, with 7 bases fitting TRBD2. CDR3 size: 14 residues. With V trimmed by 7 bases and J by 0 bases, 3 bases remained unmatched. The germline V gene encodes CDR1 SNHLY and CDR2 FYNNEI. CDR3: CASTRESSYNEQFF. CDR3 in DNA: TGTGCCAGCACGCGGGAGAGCTCCTACAATGAGCAGTTCTTC.

This clone occurred a few times. The V call is TRBV19, the J call TRBJ2-1; D possibly corresponds to TRBD1 (6 bases). The CDR3 is made up of 12 amino acids. Trimming cost V 7 bases and J 4 bases, with 8 bases left between them. Germline values: CDR1 LNHDA, CDR2 SQIVND (reference sequence). The CDR3 region has the DNA TGTGCCAGTAACGACAGGTACAATGAGCAGTTCTTC. Protein: CASNDRYNEQFF.

The sample holds one count of this clone. J is TRBJ1-1 and V is TRBV2, with D possibly TRBD1 on 5 matching bases. Germline lookup yields CDR1 SNHLY and CDR2 FYNNEI. CDR3 length: 13 amino acids. Trimming removed 6 bases from V and 3 bases from J, with 11 bases in between. The CDR3 protein is CASSPRGYTEAFF. The CDR3 bases are TGTGCCAGCAGCCCTAGGGGATACACTGAAGCTTTCTTT. Looking up the rest from reference TRBV2 and TRBJ1-1 gives the full variable domain: EPEVTQTPSHQVTQMGQEVILRCVPISNHLYFYWYRQILGQKVEFLVSFYNNEISEKSEIFDDQFSVERPDGSNFTLKIRSTKLEDSAMYFCASSPRGYTEAFFGQGTRLTVV.